This is a list of T cell receptor beta chains from one sample in a study of PD-1 blockade in classical Hodgkin lymphoma. Some clones are missing from TCRdb's copy, which holds only in-frame ones; the method was immunoSEQ multiplex PCR. The sample carries tens of thousands of clones, about 76% recorded once. The source was peripheral blood mononuclear cells (PBMCs), collected before the second cycle of nivolumab. Receptor source: a human donor with classical Hodgkin lymphoma. Both conserved end residues are part of each CDR3. D genes are given only for firm matches. A clone size is listed for some rows: how often the clone was seen (once, few, many), or a class if it is expanded.

d_gene | j_gene | v_gene | abundance | CDR3nt | CDR3aa
. | TRBJ2-1 | TRBV10-2 | . | TGCGCCAGCAGTGAGTCTAAGGACCTCAATGAGCAGTTCTTC | CASSESKDLNEQFF
. | TRBJ2-7 | TRBV7-6 | . | TGTGCCAGCAGCCCGGTTGGGACCGGGGTATTCTTCTACGAGCAGTACTTC | CASSPVGTGVFFYEQYF
. | TRBJ2-5 | TRBV5-6 | few | TGTGCCAGCAGCCTAGGGGACTTTATGGAGACCCAGTACTTC | CASSLGDFMETQYF
TRBD2 | TRBJ2-1 | TRBV5-1 | few | TGCGCCAGCAGTTCCTCTCCGCTAGCGGACCTCAACAATGAGCAGTTCTTC | CASSSSPLADLNNEQFF
. | TRBJ1-2 | TRBV6-6 | . | TGTGCCGGGGGGGGCAGCTTCTATGGCTACACCTTC | CAGGGSFYGYTF
TRBD1 | TRBJ2-7 | TRBV19 | . | TGTGCCAGTAGTCCAGGACAGGTCTCCTACGAGCAGTACTTC | CASSPGQVSYEQYF
. | TRBJ2-2 | TRBV7-9 | . | TGTGCCAGCAGCGGGGGTCGAGCGGAGAACACCGGGGAGCTGTTTTTT | CASSGGRAENTGELFF
TRBD1 | TRBJ2-1 | TRBV5-4 | . | TGTGCCAGCAGCCCCAGACAGGGGGGACGGAATGAGCAGTTCTTC | CASSPRQGGRNEQFF
TRBD1 | TRBJ1-1 | TRBV5-1 | . | TGCGCCAGCAGCTTGGATCGTTACAGGGGTGGAGGAGCTTTCTTT | CASSLDRYRGGGAFF
TRBD1 | TRBJ2-7 | TRBV7-9 | . | TGTGCCAGCAGCCTTGGGACAGCCTACGAGCAGTACTTC | CASSLGTAYEQYF
. | TRBJ2-4 | TRBV11-2 | once | TGTGCCAGCAGCTTAGATCGGTGGGGACCCAAAAACATTCAGTACTTC | CASSLDRWGPKNIQYF
. | TRBJ2-7 | TRBV6-5 | once | TGTGCCAGCAGTTACTCCACCTCCTACGAGCAGTACTTC | CASSYSTSYEQYF
. | TRBJ1-4 | TRBV7-9 | . | TGTGCCAGCAGCTTACGCGGGGTTGAAAAACTGTTTTTT | CASSLRGVEKLFF
. | TRBJ2-3 | TRBV5-1 | once | TGCGCCAGCAGCTTGGAGGCCCTCCACCTAGGGGCTTCTAGCACAGATACGCAGTATTTT | CASSLEALHLGASSTDTQYF
. | TRBJ1-5 | TRBV4-1 | few | TGCGCCAGCAGCCAAGCCGGAGGTCAGCCCCAGCATTTT | CASSQAGGQPQHF
TRBD2 | TRBJ2-1 | TRBV18 | . | TGTGCCAGCTCACTAGCGGGGGGGACCTACAATGAGCAGTTCTTC | CASSLAGGTYNEQFF
TRBD2 | TRBJ2-1 | TRBV5-1 | . | TGCGCCAGCAGACCGGGACTAGCGAGCGTTAATGAGCAGTTCTTC | CASRPGLASVNEQFF
. | TRBJ1-2 | TRBV6-5 | . | TGTGCCAGCAGTCGACGAGGGGGAAACTATGGCTACACCTTC | CASSRRGGNYGYTF
TRBD2 | TRBJ2-1 | TRBV19 | . | TGTGCCAGTACAACTAGCGGGGGAGGGAATGAGCAGTTCTTC | CASTTSGGGNEQFF
. | TRBJ1-2 | TRBV29-1 | few | TGCAGCGTTGACGGCAGGGTCCATGGCTACACCTTC | CSVDGRVHGYTF
TRBD1 | TRBJ2-7 | TRBV6-5 | . | TGTGCCAGCAGTTACGCCGGGACAGGGACCTACGAGCAGTACTTC | CASSYAGTGTYEQYF
TRBD2 | TRBJ2-1 | TRBV19 | . | TGTGCCAGTAGTATTAGGGTGGGGGGGACGAATGAGCAGTTCTTC | CASSIRVGGTNEQFF
. | TRBJ1-3 | TRBV9 | . | TGTGCCAGCAGCGCCCGAGGGGTCGGAAACACCATATATTTT | CASSARGVGNTIYF
. | TRBJ1-2 | TRBV27 | medium-sized | TGTGCCAGCGCAGACTTAGGGCCCTATATGGGCTACACCTTC | CASADLGPYMGYTF
TRBD1 | TRBJ2-3 | TRBV5-4 | . | TGTGCCAGCAGCCCCGGACAGGGGATTTTTTCAGATACGCAGTATTTT | CASSPGQGIFSDTQYF
TRBD2 | TRBJ2-7 | TRBV2 | . | TGTGCCAGCATTAGACTAGCGGGGGGGCACGAGCAGTACTTC | CASIRLAGGHEQYF
. | TRBJ1-4 | TRBV10-3 | . | TGTGCCATCAGTGAGTCGAACGAAAAACTGTTTTTT | CAISESNEKLFF
. | TRBJ2-3 | TRBV9 | . | TGTGCCAGCGGGGGGGCCTACGGAACAGATACGCAGTATTTT | CASGGAYGTDTQYF
. | TRBJ2-2 | TRBV7-9 | . | TGTGCCAGCAGCTTAGTCGGCTATTGGAACACCGGGGAGCTGTTTTTT | CASSLVGYWNTGELFF
. | TRBJ2-1 | TRBV6-1 | . | TGTGCCAGCAGTGAAGTTCGAGCCTCCAATGAGCAGTTCTTC | CASSEVRASNEQFF
. | TRBJ2-5 | TRBV5-1 | once | TGCGCCAGCAGCTTGGGGCAGGGGGGGGGCCCCGAGACCCAGTACTTC | CASSLGQGGGPETQYF
. | TRBJ2-7 | TRBV7-2 | . | TGTGCCAGCAGCTTAGTGTCAGGGGGGGCCTACGAGCAGTACTTC | CASSLVSGGAYEQYF
. | TRBJ1-2 | TRBV6-4 | . | TGTGCCAGCAGTGCCAATACGGGGGGCGTTGGCTACACCTTC | CASSANTGGVGYTF
. | TRBJ1-2 | TRBV4-1 | . | TGCGCCAGCAGCCAAGATCCGGGAAATAACTATGGCTACACCTTC | CASSQDPGNNYGYTF
. | TRBJ1-4 | TRBV7-6 | . | TGTGCCAGCAGCTTAGCCGGGACTTCTGAAAAACTGTTTTTT | CASSLAGTSEKLFF
TRBD2 | TRBJ2-1 | TRBV5-4 | . | TGTGCCAGCAGCTGGGAACTAGCGGGGGGACTCTACAATGAGCAGTTCTTC | CASSWELAGGLYNEQFF
. | TRBJ1-2 | TRBV6-1 | . | TGTGCCAGCCGAGAACGGGGCAGGCATGGCTACACCTTC | CASRERGRHGYTF
. | TRBJ2-7 | TRBV2 | medium-sized | TGTGCCAGCAGTGTACCCTGGCAGGAGCAGTACTTC | CASSVPWQEQYF
. | TRBJ1-2 | TRBV6-1 | . | TGTGCCAGCAGTGAAGGCGATTTGGCTTCCTATGGCTACACCTTC | CASSEGDLASYGYTF
. | TRBJ1-6 | TRBV19 | . | TGTGCCAGTAGTATGCGGCAAGCTAATTCACCCCTCCACTTT | CASSMRQANSPLHF
. | TRBJ2-5 | TRBV13 | . | TGTGCCAGCAGCTCCGGGACTTCTAGGGGAGAGACCCAGTACTTC | CASSSGTSRGETQYF
. | TRBJ1-1 | TRBV7-9 | medium-sized | TGTGCCAGCAGCAAGGACCGAGGGGTTACTGAAGCTTTCTTT | CASSKDRGVTEAFF
TRBD1 | TRBJ2-3 | TRBV6-6 | few | TGTGCCAGCAGTTACCGGGACAGGGGGCGTGAAGATACGCAGTATTTT | CASSYRDRGREDTQYF
. | TRBJ1-1 | TRBV2 | few | TGTGCCAGCGGGCAAGACACTGAAGCTTTCTTT | CASGQDTEAFF
. | TRBJ2-3 | TRBV5-4 | . | TGTGCCAGCAGCTTACTAGGGGGAGGAGATACGCAGTATTTT | CASSLLGGGDTQYF